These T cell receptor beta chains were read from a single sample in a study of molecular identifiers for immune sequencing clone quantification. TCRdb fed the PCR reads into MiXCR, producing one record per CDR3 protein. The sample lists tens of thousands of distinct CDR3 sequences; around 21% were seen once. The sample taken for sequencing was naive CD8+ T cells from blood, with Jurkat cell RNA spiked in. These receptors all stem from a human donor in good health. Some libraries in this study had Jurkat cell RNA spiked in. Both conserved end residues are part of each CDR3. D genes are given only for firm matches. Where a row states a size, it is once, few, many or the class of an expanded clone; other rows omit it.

TGCGCCAGCAGCCATTGGGAGGGCAGCACAGATACGCAGTATTTT,CASSHWEGSTDTQYF,-,TRBJ2-3,TRBV4-3,15,TRBD2
TGTGCCAGCAGGGGACTAGCGGACCCCGAGCAGTACTTC,CASRGLADPEQYF,many,TRBJ2-7,TRBV28,13,TRBD2
TGTGCCAGCACTCGAGCTCCCACAGATACGCAGTATTTT,CASTRAPTDTQYF,many,TRBJ2-3,TRBV6-2/TRBV6-3,13,-
TGTGTCAGTAGTATGAGGGACCGCCGGGAAAAACTGTTTTTT,CVSSMRDRREKLFF,-,TRBJ1-4,TRBV19,14,-
TGTGCCAGCAGTTCGATTGGACTAGCGGGAGTTTGGAACACCGGGGAGCTGTTTTTT,CASSSIGLAGVWNTGELFF,many,TRBJ2-2,TRBV12-3/TRBV12-4,19,TRBD2
TGTGCCACCAGTGAAGGCCCTAACACCGGGGAGCTGTTTTTT,CATSEGPNTGELFF,many,TRBJ2-2,TRBV24-1,14,-
TGTGCCAGCCTCCTCGAACCTGGGGGAGGGGAAGCTTTCTTT,CASLLEPGGGEAFF,many,TRBJ1-1,TRBV2,14,-
TGTGCCAGCAGTTTACAGGGACAGGGCTACGAGCAGTACTTC,CASSLQGQGYEQYF,many,TRBJ2-7,TRBV27,14,TRBD1
TGTGCCAGCAGTTTAACAGGGGACGGGGCCAACGTCCTGACTTTC,CASSLTGDGANVLTF,many,TRBJ2-6,TRBV27,15,TRBD1
TGTGCCAGCAGTCCACGCAAGGGGGGCTGGGACACTGAAGCTCTCTTT,CASSPRKGGWDTEALF,-,TRBJ1-1,TRBV12-3/TRBV12-4,16,-
TGTGCCTCCGAGAGGTCGAACACTGAAGCTTTCTTT,CASERSNTEAFF,many,TRBJ1-1,TRBV30,12,-
TGTGCCAGCAGCACCGGACCGCTCTCTGGGGCCAACGTCCTGACTTTC,CASSTGPLSGANVLTF,many,TRBJ2-6,TRBV7-2,16,-
TGCGCCAGCAGCCAAGCGAGGGCGGGTAATCAGCCCCAGCATTTT,CASSQARAGNQPQHF,-,TRBJ1-5,TRBV4-3,15,-
TGTGCCAGCAGTGACTCAGCCCGGGTGAGCTTC,CASSDSARVSF,many,TRBJ1-2,TRBV2,11,-
TGTGCCAGCAGCTTCTGGACAGGGGAAAGATACGAGCAGTACTTC,CASSFWTGERYEQYF,many,TRBJ2-7,TRBV7-9,15,TRBD1
TGTGCCAGCAGTTTATTGTACGGTAGCAATCAGCCCCAGCATTTT,CASSLLYGSNQPQHF,many,TRBJ1-5,TRBV28,15,-
TGTGCCACCAGCACCACCTTCCGGGGAACAGATACGCAGTATTTT,CATSTTFRGTDTQYF,many,TRBJ2-3,TRBV15,15,-
TGCAGTGCTAGAGATGTAGGTGGGGCGATCTCCTACGAGCAGTACTTC,CSARDVGGAISYEQYF,many,TRBJ2-7,TRBV20-1,16,-
TGTGCCAGCAGTTACTCAGGGGGATCCGGGGAGCTGTTTTTT,CASSYSGGSGELFF,many,TRBJ2-2,TRBV6-2/TRBV6-3,14,-
TGTGCTAGTGGTTTGGCGACAGGGTTTCCAGATACGCAGTATTTT,CASGLATGFPDTQYF,-,TRBJ2-3,TRBV12-5,15,TRBD1
TGTGCCAGCAGTTCCCGGGACAGGGGAGGGGAGACCCAGTACTTC,CASSSRDRGGETQYF,many,TRBJ2-5,TRBV27,15,TRBD1
TGTGCCAGCAGCCAGAAGGACAGGGCAACAGATACGCAGTATTTT,CASSQKDRATDTQYF,many,TRBJ2-3,TRBV3-1,15,TRBD1
TGTGCCAGCAGCTTCTCCGGGACTAACACAGATACGCAGTATTTT,CASSFSGTNTDTQYF,many,TRBJ2-3,TRBV11-2,15,TRBD2
TGCAGCGTTGATTACAGTGGCGAGCAGTACTTC,CSVDYSGEQYF,many,TRBJ2-7,TRBV29-1,11,-
TGCAGCGTTGAAAGGGGGTACGGTGGCACTGAAGCTTTCTTT,CSVERGYGGTEAFF,many,TRBJ1-1,TRBV29-1,14,-
TGCAGCGTTGAAGGGGACAGGGGGCTCGAGCAGTACTTC,CSVEGDRGLEQYF,medium-sized,TRBJ2-7,TRBV29-1,13,TRBD1
TGTGCCAGCAGCTTGGACAGGGGACCTTACAATGAGCAGTTCTTC,CASSLDRGPYNEQFF,many,TRBJ2-1,TRBV5-6,15,TRBD1
TGTGCCAGCAGCAGTAATGAGCAGTTCTTC,CASSSNEQFF,many,TRBJ2-1,TRBV6-1,10,-
TGTGCCAGCAGCAAAGCCAGGGGAAAAAATCAGCCCCAGCATTTT,CASSKARGKNQPQHF,many,TRBJ1-5,TRBV21-1,15,-
TGCGCCAGCAGCCAAGAGTGGGGGGCCACAGATACGCAGTATTTT,CASSQEWGATDTQYF,many,TRBJ2-3,TRBV4-1,15,-
TGTGCCATCAGTGACAAAACAGGGGGAAATCAGCCCCAGCATTTT,CAISDKTGGNQPQHF,many,TRBJ1-5,TRBV10-3,15,TRBD1
TGTGCCAGCAGCCAAGACGGTGAGCGGGGGACCCACACAGATACGCAGTATTTT,CASSQDGERGTHTDTQYF,many,TRBJ2-3,TRBV3-1,18,TRBD2
TGTGCCAGCAGCCAAGCGGGCGAGGTGAATACGCAGTATTTT,CASSQAGEVNTQYF,-,TRBJ2-3,TRBV3-1,14,-
TGCAGTGCCACCCTAGCGGCATCCTACGAGCAGTACTTC,CSATLAASYEQYF,many,TRBJ2-7,TRBV20-1,13,TRBD2
TGCAGTGCTAGAGATAGGGGACCGGTCTACGAGCAGTACTTC,CSARDRGPVYEQYF,many,TRBJ2-7,TRBV20-1,14,-
TGTGCCAGCAGTCAGAACAGGGGGCTTAATGAGCAGTTCTTC,CASSQNRGLNEQFF,-,TRBJ2-1,TRBV12-3/TRBV12-4,14,TRBD1
TGCAGTGCTAGAGACCCCTTTAAGCGGGAGTCTTCCTACGAGCAGTACTTC,CSARDPFKRESSYEQYF,many,TRBJ2-7,TRBV20-1,17,TRBD2
TGCGCCAGCAGTCAATCAACGGGCTGGGGGCACGGCTCTGGAAACACCATATATTTT,CASSQSTGWGHGSGNTIYF,many,TRBJ1-3,TRBV23-1,19,-
TGTGCCAGCAGTTTCCCTTTTCACGGAGAATATAACACAGATACGCAGTATTTT,CASSFPFHGEYNTDTQYF,many,TRBJ2-3,TRBV28,18,-
TGCAGCGGGCTGAACACTGAAGCTTTCTTT,CSGLNTEAFF,many,TRBJ1-1,TRBV29-1,10,-
TGTGCCAGTCAGGCGGGGGATCAGCCCCAGCATTTT,CASQAGDQPQHF,many,TRBJ1-5,TRBV7-9,12,-
TGCGCCAGCAGCCAAGGGCCTTCGAGGGAGCAGTACTTC,CASSQGPSREQYF,many,TRBJ2-7,TRBV4-3,13,-
TGTGCCAGCAGCTTGGACAGGCCACTAAACGAGCAGTACTTC,CASSLDRPLNEQYF,-,TRBJ2-7,TRBV5-5,14,-
TGTGCCAGCAGTTACTCGAGTCTCATGGAGCGGGGCACAGATACGCAGTATTTT,CASSYSSLMERGTDTQYF,many,TRBJ2-3,TRBV6-2/TRBV6-3,18,-